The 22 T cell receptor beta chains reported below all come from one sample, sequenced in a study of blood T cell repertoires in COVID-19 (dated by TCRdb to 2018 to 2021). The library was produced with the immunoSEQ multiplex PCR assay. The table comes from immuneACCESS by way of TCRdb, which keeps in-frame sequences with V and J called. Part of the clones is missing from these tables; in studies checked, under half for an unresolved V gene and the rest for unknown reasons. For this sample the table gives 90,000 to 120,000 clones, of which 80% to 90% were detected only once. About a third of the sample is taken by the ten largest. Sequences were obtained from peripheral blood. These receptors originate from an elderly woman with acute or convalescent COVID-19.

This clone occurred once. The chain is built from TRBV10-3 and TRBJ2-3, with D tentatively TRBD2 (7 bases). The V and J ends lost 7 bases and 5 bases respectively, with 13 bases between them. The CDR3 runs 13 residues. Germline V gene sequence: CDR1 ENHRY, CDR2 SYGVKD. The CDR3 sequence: CAIKGGGVDTQYF. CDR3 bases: TGTGCCATCAAGGGGGGGGGAGTAGATACGCAGTATTTT.

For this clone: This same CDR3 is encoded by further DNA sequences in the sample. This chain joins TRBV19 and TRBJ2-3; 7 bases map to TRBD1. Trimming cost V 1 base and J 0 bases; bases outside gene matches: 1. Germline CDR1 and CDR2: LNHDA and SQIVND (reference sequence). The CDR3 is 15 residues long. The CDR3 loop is CASSIGGGSTDTQYF. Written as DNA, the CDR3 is TGTGCCAGTAGTATAGGAGGGGGCAGCACAGATACGCAGTATTTT.

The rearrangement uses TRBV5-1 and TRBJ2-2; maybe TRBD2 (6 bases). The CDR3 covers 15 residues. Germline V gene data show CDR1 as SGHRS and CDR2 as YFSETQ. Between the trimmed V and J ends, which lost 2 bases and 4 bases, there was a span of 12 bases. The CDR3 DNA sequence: TGCGCCAGCAGCTTCGCGGAGGGTGGCACCGGGGAGCTGTTTTTT. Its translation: CASSFAEGGTGELFF.

CDR3 coding DNA: TGTGCCAGCTCACCCTTGGGACAGGGGAACACTGAAGCTTTCTTT. Protein product: CASSPLGQGNTEAFF. J is TRBJ1-1 and V is TRBV18, with 9 bases aligning to TRBD1. Germline CDR1 reads KGHSH; CDR2 reads LQKENI. The J segment lost 1 base and the V segment lost 3 bases, leaving 3 bases of the junction unmatched. CDR3 length: 15 amino acids.

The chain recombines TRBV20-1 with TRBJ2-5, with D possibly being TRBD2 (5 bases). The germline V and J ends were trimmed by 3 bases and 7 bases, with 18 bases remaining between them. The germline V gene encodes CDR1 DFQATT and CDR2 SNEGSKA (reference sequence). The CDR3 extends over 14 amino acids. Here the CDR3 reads CSASDGVAAGTQYF. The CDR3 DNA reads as TGCAGTGCTAGTGACGGGGTGGCAGCCGGGACCCAGTACTTC.

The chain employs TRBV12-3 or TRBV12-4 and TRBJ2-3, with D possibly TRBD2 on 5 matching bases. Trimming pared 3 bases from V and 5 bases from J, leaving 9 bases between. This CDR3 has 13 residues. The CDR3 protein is CASSFGVGDTQYF. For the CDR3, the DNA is TGTGCCAGCAGTTTCGGGGTGGGAGATACGCAGTATTTT.

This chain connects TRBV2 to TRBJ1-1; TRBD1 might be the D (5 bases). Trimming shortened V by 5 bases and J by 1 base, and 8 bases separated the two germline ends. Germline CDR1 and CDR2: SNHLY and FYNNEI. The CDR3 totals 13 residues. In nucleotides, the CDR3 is TGTGCCAGCAGTTTCGACAGGAACACTGAAGCTTTCTTT. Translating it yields CASSFDRNTEAFF.

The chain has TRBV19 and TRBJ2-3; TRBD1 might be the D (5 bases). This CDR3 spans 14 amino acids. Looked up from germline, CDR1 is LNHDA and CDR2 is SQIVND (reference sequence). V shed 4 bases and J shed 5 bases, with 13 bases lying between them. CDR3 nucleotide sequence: TGTGCCAGTAGTAATTTGGGGCTTGGAGATACGCAGTATTTT. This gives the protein CASSNLGLGDTQYF. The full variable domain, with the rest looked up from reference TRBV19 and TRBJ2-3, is DGGITQSPKYLFRKEGQNVTLSCEQNLNHDAMYWYRQDPGQGLRLIYYSQIVNDFQKGDIAEGYSVSREKKESFPLTVTSAQKNPTAFYLCASSNLGLGDTQYFGPGTRLTVL.

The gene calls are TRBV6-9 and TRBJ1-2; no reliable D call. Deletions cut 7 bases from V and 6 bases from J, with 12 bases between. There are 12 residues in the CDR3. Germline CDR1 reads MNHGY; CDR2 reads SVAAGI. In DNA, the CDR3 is TGTGCCAGCACGTCCGCGCGGCATGGCTACACCTTC. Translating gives CASTSARHGYTF.

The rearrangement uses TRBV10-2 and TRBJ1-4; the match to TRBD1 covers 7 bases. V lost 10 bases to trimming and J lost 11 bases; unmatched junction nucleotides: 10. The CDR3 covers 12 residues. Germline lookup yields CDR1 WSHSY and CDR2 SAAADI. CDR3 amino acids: CATSGQEKKLFF. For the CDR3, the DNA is TGCGCCACCTCCGGACAGGAGAAGAAACTGTTTTTT.

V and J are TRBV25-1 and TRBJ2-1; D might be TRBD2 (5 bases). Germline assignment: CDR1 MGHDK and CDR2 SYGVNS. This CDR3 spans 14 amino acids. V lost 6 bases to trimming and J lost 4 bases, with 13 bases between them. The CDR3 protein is CASSPLGEYNEQFF. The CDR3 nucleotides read TGTGCCAGCAGCCCCCTCGGGGAGTACAATGAGCAGTTCTTC.

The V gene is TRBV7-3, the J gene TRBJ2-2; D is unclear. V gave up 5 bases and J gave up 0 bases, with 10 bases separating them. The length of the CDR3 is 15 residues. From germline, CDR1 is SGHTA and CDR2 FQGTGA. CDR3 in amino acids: CASSPSGTNTGELFF. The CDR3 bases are TGTGCCAGCAGCCCCTCGGGTACGAACACCGGGGAGCTGTTTTTT.

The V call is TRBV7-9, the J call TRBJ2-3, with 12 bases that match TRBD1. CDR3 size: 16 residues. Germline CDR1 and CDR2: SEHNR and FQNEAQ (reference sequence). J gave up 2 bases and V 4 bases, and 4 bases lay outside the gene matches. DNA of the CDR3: TGTGCCAGCAGCTCCGGGGACAGGGGGCCCACAGATACGCAGTATTTT. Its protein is CASSSGDRGPTDTQYF.

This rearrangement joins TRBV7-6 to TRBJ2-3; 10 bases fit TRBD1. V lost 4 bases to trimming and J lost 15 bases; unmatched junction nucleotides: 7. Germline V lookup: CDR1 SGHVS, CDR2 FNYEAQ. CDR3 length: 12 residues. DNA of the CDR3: TGTGCCAGCAGCTCGGGGACAGGGGTCCAATATTTT. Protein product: CASSSGTGVQYF.

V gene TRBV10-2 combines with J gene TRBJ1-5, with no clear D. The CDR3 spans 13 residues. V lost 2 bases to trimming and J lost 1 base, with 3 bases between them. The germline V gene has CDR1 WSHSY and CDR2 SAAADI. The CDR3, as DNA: TGCGCCAGCAGTGAGGGCAGCAATCAGCCCCAGCATTTT. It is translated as CASSEGSNQPQHF.

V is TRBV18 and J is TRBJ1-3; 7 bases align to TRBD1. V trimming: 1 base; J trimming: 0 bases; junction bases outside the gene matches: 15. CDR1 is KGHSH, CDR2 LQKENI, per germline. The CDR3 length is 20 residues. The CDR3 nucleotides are TGTGCCAGCTCACCACTGCTAAACGGACAGGCTGGTAACTCTGGAAACACCATATATTTT. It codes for CASSPLLNGQAGNSGNTIYF.

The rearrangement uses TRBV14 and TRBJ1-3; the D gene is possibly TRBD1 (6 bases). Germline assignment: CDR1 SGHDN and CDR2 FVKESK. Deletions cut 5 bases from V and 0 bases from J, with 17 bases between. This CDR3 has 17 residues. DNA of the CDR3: TGTGCCAGCAGCTACAGCTCTGACAGGTACTCTGGAAACACCATATATTTT. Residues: CASSYSSDRYSGNTIYF.

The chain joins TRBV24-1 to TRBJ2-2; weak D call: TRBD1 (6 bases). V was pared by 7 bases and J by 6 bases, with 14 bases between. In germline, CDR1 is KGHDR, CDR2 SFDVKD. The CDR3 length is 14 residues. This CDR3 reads CATRKGENAGELFF. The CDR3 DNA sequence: TGTGCCACCAGGAAGGGGGAAAACGCCGGGGAGCTGTTTTTT.

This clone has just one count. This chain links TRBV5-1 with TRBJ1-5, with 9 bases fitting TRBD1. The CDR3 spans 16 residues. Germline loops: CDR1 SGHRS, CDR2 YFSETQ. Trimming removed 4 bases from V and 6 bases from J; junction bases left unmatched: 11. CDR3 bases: TGCGCCAGCAGCCCCGGGGACAGGGTAACCGGTCAGCCCCAGCATTTT. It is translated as CASSPGDRVTGQPQHF.

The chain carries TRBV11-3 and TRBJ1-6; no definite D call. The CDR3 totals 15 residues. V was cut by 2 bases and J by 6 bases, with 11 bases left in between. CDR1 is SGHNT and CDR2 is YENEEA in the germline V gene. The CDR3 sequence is CASSLPPEVNSPLHF. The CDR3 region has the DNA TGTGCCAGCAGCTTACCTCCAGAAGTTAATTCACCCCTCCACTTT.

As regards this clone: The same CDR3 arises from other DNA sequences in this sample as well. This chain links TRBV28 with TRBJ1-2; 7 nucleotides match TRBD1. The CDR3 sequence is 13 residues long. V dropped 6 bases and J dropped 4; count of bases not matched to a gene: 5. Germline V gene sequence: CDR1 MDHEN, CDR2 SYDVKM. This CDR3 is CASRRQGSYGYTF. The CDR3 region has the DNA TGTGCCAGCAGGAGACAGGGAAGCTATGGCTACACCTTC.

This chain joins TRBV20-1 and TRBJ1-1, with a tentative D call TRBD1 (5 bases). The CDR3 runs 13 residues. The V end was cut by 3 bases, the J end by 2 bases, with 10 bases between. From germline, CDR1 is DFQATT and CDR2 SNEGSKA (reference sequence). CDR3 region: CSASRGANTEAFF. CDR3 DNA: TGCAGTGCTAGTCGCGGGGCAAACACTGAAGCTTTCTTT.